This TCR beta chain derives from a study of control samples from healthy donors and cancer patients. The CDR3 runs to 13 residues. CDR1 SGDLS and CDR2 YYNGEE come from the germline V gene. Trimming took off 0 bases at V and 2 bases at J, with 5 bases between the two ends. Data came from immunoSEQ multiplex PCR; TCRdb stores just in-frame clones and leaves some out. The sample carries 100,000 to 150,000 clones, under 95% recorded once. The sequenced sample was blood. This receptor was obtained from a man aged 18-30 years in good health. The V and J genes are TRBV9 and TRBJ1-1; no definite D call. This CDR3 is CASSVGRNTEAFF. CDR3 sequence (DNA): TGTGCCAGCAGCGTAGGACGTAACACTGAAGCTTTCTTT.